This T cell receptor beta chain comes out of a study of T cells after yellow fever vaccination. Germline loops: CDR1 SGHRS, CDR2 YFSETQ. The CDR3 covers 17 residues. After removal of 1 base from V and 0 bases from J, the junction contained 6 bases not matched to a gene. Concerning this clonotype: A read error may be the cause here, since a much bigger clone is one base away.

It was through 5'RACE template switching that TCR cDNA was made, with a universal primer site and UMIs added. Using its own MiXCR run on the 5' RACE reads, TCRdb lists one record per CDR3 protein. This table has roughly 74,000 distinct CDR3 sequences, approximately 7% appearing once. The specimen comprised CD8+ T cells sorted from PBMCs, sampled less than 6 days after the first yellow fever vaccination. The chain carries TRBV5-1 and TRBJ2-2, with TRBD2 matching over 7 bases. This TCR came from a man aged 18 to 30 who received the YFV17D yellow fever vaccine. The CDR3 DNA reads as TGCGCCAGCAGCTTGCTTATGGGAGGGGCGAACACCGGGGAGCTGTTTTTT. It yields the protein CASSLLMGGANTGELFF.